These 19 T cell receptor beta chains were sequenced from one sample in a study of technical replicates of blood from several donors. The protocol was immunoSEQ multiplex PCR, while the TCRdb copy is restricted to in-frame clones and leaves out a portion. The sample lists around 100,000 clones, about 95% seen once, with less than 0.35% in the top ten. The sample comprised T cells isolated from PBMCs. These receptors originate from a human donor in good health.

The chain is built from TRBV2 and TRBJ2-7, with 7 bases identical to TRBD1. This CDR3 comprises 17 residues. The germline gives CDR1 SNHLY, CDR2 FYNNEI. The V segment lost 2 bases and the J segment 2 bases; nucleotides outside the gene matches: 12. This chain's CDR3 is CASSESLVQGTPYEQYF. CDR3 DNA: TGTGCCAGCAGTGAATCATTAGTACAGGGGACACCCTACGAGCAGTACTTC.

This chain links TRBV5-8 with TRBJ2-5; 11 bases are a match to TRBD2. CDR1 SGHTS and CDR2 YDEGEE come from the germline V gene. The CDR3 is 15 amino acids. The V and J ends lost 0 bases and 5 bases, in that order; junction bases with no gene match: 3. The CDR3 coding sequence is TGTGCCAGCAGCTTGGGGCTAGCGGGAGGTGAGACCCAGTACTTC. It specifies CASSLGLAGGETQYF. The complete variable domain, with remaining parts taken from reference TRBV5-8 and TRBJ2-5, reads EAGVTQSPTHLIKTRGQQATLRCSPISGHTSVYWYQQALGLGLQFLLWYDEGEERNRGNFPPRFSGRQFPNYSSELNVNALELEDSALYLCASSLGLAGGETQYFGPGTRLLVL.

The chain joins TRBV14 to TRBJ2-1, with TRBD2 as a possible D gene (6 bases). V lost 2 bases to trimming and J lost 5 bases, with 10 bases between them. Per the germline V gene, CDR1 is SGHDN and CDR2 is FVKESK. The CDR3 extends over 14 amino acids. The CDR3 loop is CASSQWGDNNEQFF. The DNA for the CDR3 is TGTGCCAGCAGCCAATGGGGGGATAACAATGAGCAGTTCTTC.

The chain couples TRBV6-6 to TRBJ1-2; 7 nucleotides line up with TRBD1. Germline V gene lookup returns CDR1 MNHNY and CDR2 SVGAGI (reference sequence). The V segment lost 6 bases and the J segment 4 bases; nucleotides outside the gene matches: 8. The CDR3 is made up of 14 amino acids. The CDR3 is CASSQYRGGYGYTF. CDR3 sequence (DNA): TGTGCCAGCAGCCAATACAGGGGCGGCTATGGCTACACCTTC.

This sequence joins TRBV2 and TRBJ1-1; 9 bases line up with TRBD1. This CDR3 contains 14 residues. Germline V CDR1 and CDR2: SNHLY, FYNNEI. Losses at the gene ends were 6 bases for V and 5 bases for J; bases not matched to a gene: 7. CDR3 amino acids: CASRTGGIWTEAFF. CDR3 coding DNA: TGTGCCAGCAGAACAGGGGGCATATGGACTGAAGCTTTCTTT.

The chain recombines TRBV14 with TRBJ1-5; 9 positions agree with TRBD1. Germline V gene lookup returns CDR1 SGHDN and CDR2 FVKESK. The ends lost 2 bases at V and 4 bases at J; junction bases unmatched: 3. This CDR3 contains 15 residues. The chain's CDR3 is CASSQTGTGNQPQHF. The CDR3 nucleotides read TGTGCCAGCAGCCAAACCGGGACAGGGAATCAGCCCCAGCATTTT.

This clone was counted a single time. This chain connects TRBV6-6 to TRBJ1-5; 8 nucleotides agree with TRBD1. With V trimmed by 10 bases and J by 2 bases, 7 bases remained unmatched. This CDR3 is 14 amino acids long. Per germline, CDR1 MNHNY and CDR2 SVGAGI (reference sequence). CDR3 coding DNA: TGTGCCACTGAGGGGACAGGCGGCAATCAGCCCCAGCATTTT. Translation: CATEGTGGNQPQHF.

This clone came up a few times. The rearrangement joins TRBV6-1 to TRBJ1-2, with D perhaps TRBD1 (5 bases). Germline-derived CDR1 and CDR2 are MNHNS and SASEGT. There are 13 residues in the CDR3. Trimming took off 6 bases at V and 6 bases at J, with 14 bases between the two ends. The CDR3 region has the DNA TGTGCCAGCAGGGGACTTTCCGGTCATGGCTACACCTTC. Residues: CASRGLSGHGYTF.

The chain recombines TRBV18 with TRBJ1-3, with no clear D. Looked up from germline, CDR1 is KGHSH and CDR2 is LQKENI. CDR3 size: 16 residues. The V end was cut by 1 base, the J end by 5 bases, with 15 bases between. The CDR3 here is CASSPQMKRSRNTIYF. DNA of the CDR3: TGTGCCAGCTCACCACAGATGAAGAGATCGAGAAACACCATATATTTT.

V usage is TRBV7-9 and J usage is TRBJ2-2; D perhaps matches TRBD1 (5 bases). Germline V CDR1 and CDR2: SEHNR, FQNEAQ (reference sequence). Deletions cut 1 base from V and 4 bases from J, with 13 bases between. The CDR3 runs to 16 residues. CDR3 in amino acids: CASSLESLGPTGELFF. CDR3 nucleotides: TGTGCCAGCAGCTTAGAGTCCTTGGGGCCCACCGGGGAGCTGTTTTTT.

CDR3 protein: CASSRGQGAMWGLETQYF. The CDR3, as DNA: TGTGCCAGCAGCCGCGGACAGGGGGCGATGTGGGGTCTGGAGACCCAGTACTTC. This chain joins TRBV28 and TRBJ2-5; 11 nucleotides agree with TRBD1. Germline V lookup: CDR1 MDHEN, CDR2 SYDVKM. The CDR3 has 18 residues. Trimming at V came to 6 bases and at J to 5 bases, leaving 17 bases not matched to a gene.

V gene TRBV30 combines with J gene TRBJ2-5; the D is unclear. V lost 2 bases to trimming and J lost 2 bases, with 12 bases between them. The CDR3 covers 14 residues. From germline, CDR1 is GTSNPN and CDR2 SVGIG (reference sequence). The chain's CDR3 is CAWSFSMVQETQYF. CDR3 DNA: TGTGCCTGGAGTTTTTCTATGGTGCAAGAGACCCAGTACTTC.

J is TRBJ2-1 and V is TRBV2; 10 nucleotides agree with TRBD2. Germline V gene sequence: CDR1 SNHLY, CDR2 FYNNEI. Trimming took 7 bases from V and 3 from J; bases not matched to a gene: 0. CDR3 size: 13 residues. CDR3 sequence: CASTSGSYNEQFF. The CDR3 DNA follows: TGTGCCAGCACTAGCGGGAGCTACAATGAGCAGTTCTTC.

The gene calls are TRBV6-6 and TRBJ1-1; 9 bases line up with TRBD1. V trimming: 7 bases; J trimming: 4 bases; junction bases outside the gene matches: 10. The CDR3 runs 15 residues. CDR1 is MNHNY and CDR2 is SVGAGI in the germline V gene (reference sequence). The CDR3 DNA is TGTGCCAGCACAGAGGACAGGGGTGGGGGCACTGAAGCTTTCTTT. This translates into CASTEDRGGGTEAFF.

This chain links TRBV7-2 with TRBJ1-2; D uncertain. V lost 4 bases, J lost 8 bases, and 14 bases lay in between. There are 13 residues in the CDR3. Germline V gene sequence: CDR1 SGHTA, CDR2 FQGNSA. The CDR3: CASSSSRSGGYTF. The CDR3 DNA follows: TGTGCCAGCAGCTCGAGCAGATCAGGCGGCTACACCTTC.

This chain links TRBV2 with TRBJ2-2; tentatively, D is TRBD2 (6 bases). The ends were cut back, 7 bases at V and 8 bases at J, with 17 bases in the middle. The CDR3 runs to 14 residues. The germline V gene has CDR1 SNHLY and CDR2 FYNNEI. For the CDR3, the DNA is TGTGCCAGCACGAGGAGGGAAGGTGTGGGGGAGCTGTTTTTT. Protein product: CASTRREGVGELFF.

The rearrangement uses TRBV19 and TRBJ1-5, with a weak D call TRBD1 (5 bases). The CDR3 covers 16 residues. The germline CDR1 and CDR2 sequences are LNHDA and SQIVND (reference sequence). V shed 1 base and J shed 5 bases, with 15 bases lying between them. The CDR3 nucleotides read TGTGCCAGTAGTATAGGTAATACAGGATATTATCAGCCCCAGCATTTT. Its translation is CASSIGNTGYYQPQHF.

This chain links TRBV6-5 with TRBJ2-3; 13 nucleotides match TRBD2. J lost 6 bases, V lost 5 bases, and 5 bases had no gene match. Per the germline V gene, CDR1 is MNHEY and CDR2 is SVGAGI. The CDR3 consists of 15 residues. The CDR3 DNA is TGTGCCAGCAGTCCTAGGACTAGCGGGAGTGATACGCAGTATTTT. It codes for CASSPRTSGSDTQYF.

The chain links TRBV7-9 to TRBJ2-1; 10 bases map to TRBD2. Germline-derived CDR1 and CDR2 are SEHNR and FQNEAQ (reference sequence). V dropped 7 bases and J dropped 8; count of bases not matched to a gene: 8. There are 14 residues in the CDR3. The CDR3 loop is CASTIAGGIHEQFF. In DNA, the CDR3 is TGTGCCAGCACTATAGCGGGAGGAATACATGAGCAGTTCTTC.